The rows below give T cell receptor beta chains drawn from one sample of a study of beta chain features in type 1 diabetes. Assay: immunoSEQ multiplex PCR; the TCRdb copy retains only in-frame clones and omits some. The profile covers 200,000 to 300,000 clones, with over 20% appearing a single time and around 0.028% taken by the ten largest. The sequenced material came from naive CD4+ T cells from blood. All receptors come from a woman aged 40-49 years with type 1 diabetes. CDR3s include the opening cysteine and the closing phenylalanine or tryptophan. D genes are given only for firm matches. Part of the rows lack a size; the others show once, few, many or a class for expanded clones.

clone size	V gene	J gene	D gene	CDR3 DNA	CDR3 protein
.	TRBV23-1	TRBJ2-7	.	TGCGCCAGCAGTCAATCGGTCAAGGAGGACGAGCAGTACTTC	CASSQSVKEDEQYF
.	TRBV5-1	TRBJ2-7	.	TGCGCCAGCAGCCCATCAGAGCCTAGAGAGCAGTACTTC	CASSPSEPREQYF
.	TRBV7-9	TRBJ1-2	.	TGTGCCAGCAGTTTCCCGCCCTCTACAGGGTCTGGCTACACCTTC	CASSFPPSTGSGYTF
once	TRBV5-1	TRBJ2-1	.	TGCGCCAGCAGCTTGGCCTCGACGGGGGAGCCCGACAATGAGCAGTTCTTC	CASSLASTGEPDNEQFF
.	TRBV28	TRBJ1-5	.	TGTGCCAGCATCAAACCACAGGGCTATAGCAATCAGCCCCAGCATTTT	CASIKPQGYSNQPQHF
.	TRBV6-5	TRBJ1-1	TRBD1	TGTGCCAGCAGTTACTCCTCGGGACAGGGGGCCTCGGAAGCTTTCTTT	CASSYSSGQGASEAFF
few	TRBV29-1	TRBJ2-7	.	TGCAGCGTTGCGGTAGGGAGCTCCTACGAGCAGTACTTC	CSVAVGSSYEQYF
once	TRBV6-6	TRBJ1-6	TRBD1	TGTGCCAGCAGCTCTGGACAGGGGGTAGGAAATTCACCCCTCCACTTT	CASSSGQGVGNSPLHF
few	TRBV27	TRBJ1-6	TRBD1	TGTGCCAGCAGCGTCAGGGGGCCTAGCTCCTATAATTCACCCCTCCACTTT	CASSVRGPSSYNSPLHF
.	TRBV7-2	TRBJ2-5	.	TGTGCCAGCAGCTTAACGGCCAGGGTAGAGACCCAGTACTTC	CASSLTARVETQYF
.	TRBV7-3	TRBJ2-3	TRBD1	TGTGCCAGCAGCTACAGGGGGGAGACAGATACGCAGTATTTT	CASSYRGETDTQYF
.	TRBV28	TRBJ2-3	.	TGTGCCAGCAGTTTGGGCGGAGGGCCTAGCACAGATACGCAGTATTTT	CASSLGGGPSTDTQYF
few	TRBV5-4	TRBJ2-7	.	TGTGCCAGCAGCGTAACCTACGAGCAGTACTTC	CASSVTYEQYF
few	TRBV18	TRBJ1-2	.	TGTGCCAGCTCACCAGGGGGCGAAGGGTATGGCTACACCTTC	CASSPGGEGYGYTF
.	TRBV2	TRBJ1-2	TRBD1	TGTGCCAGCAGCAGGGACAGGCGGGGCTACACCTTC	CASSRDRRGYTF
.	TRBV4-3	TRBJ1-1	.	TGCGCCAGCAGCCAAGATGGGCAGCGGCGAGGGAACACTGAAGCTTTCTTT	CASSQDGQRRGNTEAFF
.	TRBV25-1	TRBJ1-1	.	TGTGCCAGCAGTGAATCTAATGAAGCTTTCTTT	CASSESNEAFF
.	TRBV9	TRBJ1-2	.	TGTGCCAGCAGCGTAAGTCTCCAGGGCGACGGCTACACCTTC	CASSVSLQGDGYTF
.	TRBV4-3	TRBJ1-2	.	TGCGCCAGCAGCCAACGAGTCGACAGTGACTATGGCTACACCTTC	CASSQRVDSDYGYTF
few	TRBV2	TRBJ1-5	.	TGTGCCAGCAGTGAAGGGCACCAGGATCAGCCCCAGCATTTT	CASSEGHQDQPQHF
.	TRBV5-1	TRBJ1-1	TRBD1	TGCGCCAGCAGCTTACGTACAGGGGGCACTGAAGCTTTCTTT	CASSLRTGGTEAFF
few	TRBV11-2	TRBJ2-2	TRBD1	TGTGCCAGCAGCGCACAGGGGACCCTCACCGGGGAGCTGTTTTTT	CASSAQGTLTGELFF
few	TRBV4-1	TRBJ1-4	.	TGCGCCAGCAGCCAAGTCCCAGGGGCGGATGAAAAACTGTTTTTT	CASSQVPGADEKLFF
.	TRBV29-1	TRBJ2-7	TRBD1	TGCAGCGTTACTCTTACCGGGACAGGGAAACGCGAGCAGTACTTC	CSVTLTGTGKREQYF
.	TRBV7-6	TRBJ2-7	TRBD1	TGTGCCAGCAGCTTAAGGTTATCCGGGACAGACGCGAGGTACGAGCAGTACTTC	CASSLRLSGTDARYEQYF
few	TRBV4-1	TRBJ2-3	TRBD2	TGCGCCAGCAGCCTTCTACTAGCGGGAGGGGCAGATACGCAGTATTTT	CASSLLLAGGADTQYF
.	TRBV4-2	TRBJ2-2	.	TGTGCCAGCAGCCTTACAGGAAAATCTACCGGGGAGCTGTTTTTT	CASSLTGKSTGELFF
.	TRBV25-1	TRBJ2-1	TRBD2	TGTGCCAGCAGTGTCATGGGGGGGACCGCCTACAATGAGCAGTTCTTC	CASSVMGGTAYNEQFF
.	TRBV30	TRBJ1-2	.	TGTGCCTGGGGGAGGGACACCTATGGCTACACCTTC	CAWGRDTYGYTF
.	TRBV28	TRBJ2-1	TRBD2	TGTGCCAGCAACCCGACTAGCGGGGAGAATGAGCAGTTCTTC	CASNPTSGENEQFF
few	TRBV23-1	TRBJ1-5	.	TGCGCCAGCAGTCAATCGCGGGACTCACCCCCCCAGCCCCAGCATTTT	CASSQSRDSPPQPQHF
once	TRBV5-4	TRBJ2-7	.	TGTGCCAGCAGCTTGAGTAGAACCCTACGAGAGCAGTACTTC	CASSLSRTLREQYF
.	TRBV14	TRBJ1-3	.	TGTGCCAGCAGCCGGAACCGGGGTGTGGCTGGAAACACCATATATTTT	CASSRNRGVAGNTIYF
.	TRBV2	TRBJ2-2	TRBD2	TGTGCCAGCAGAAGTCCGGGACTAGCGACCGGGGAGCTGTTTTTT	CASRSPGLATGELFF
.	TRBV29-1	TRBJ1-1	.	TGCAGCGGAGGGAACACTGAAGCTTTCTTT	CSGGNTEAFF
few	TRBV2	TRBJ2-3	.	TGTGCCAGTGCTACACAGCTAAGCACAGATACGCAGTATTTT	CASATQLSTDTQYF
.	TRBV6-5	TRBJ2-7	TRBD2	TGTGCCAGCAGTTACTCGACTAGCGGGAGTCGCTACGAGCAGTACTTC	CASSYSTSGSRYEQYF
.	TRBV9	TRBJ1-2	TRBD1	TGTGCCAGCAGCCCCCCTGGGACAGCCAACTATGGCTACACCTTC	CASSPPGTANYGYTF
.	TRBV7-3	TRBJ1-1	.	TGTGCCAGCAGCTTAGGCGGGCAAACGAACACTGAAGCTTTCTTT	CASSLGGQTNTEAFF
.	TRBV6-5	TRBJ2-2	.	TGTGCCAGCAACTCCCCCGGGTCCACCGGGGAGCTGTTTTTT	CASNSPGSTGELFF